This entry concerns a single TCR beta chain. The antigen is unknown. The source of the sample is a study of shared clonotypes between healthy human individuals. Study-level points and caveats: Clonotypes which were not shared had lower generation probabilities than clonotypes that all four donors shared. Donor scarcity curtailed the genetic and exposure-history diversity represented herein. Across subsets, estimated richness was generally greater for naive than for memory populations.

The CDR3 runs to 11 residues. Trimming removed 6 bases from V and 7 bases from J, with 12 bases in between. Germline V CDR1 and CDR2: SQVTM, ANQGSEA. It was across several immunoSEQ plates that each subset's genomic DNA was evenly split. Assay: immunoSEQ multiplex PCR; the TCRdb copy retains only in-frame clones and omits some. The sample consists of approximately 1,000,000 clones, roughly 77% of them appearing once. The chain carries TRBV29-1 and TRBJ2-5, with D possibly TRBD2 on 6 matching bases. The clonotype originates from a young man in good health. Some clones in this sample may be carry-over from other donors' samples. Input material: memory CD4+ T cells from PBMCs. As to subset: CD45RA-negative fraction. The CDR3 reads CSVGTEGTQYF. The CDR3 bases are TGCAGCGTCGGGACTGAAGGGACCCAGTACTTC.